These 23 T cell receptor beta chains share one sample of origin, sequenced in a study of blood T cell repertoires in COVID-19. Clones were sequenced by immunoSEQ multiplex PCR, and TCRdb holds only the in-frame ones, with some missing. The sample gives roughly 80,000 clones, over 75% of which show up once; over 9.5% is in the top ten. Source material: peripheral blood. Receptors were obtained from a human donor in a cohort sampled during active COVID-19.

The J gene is TRBJ2-7, the V gene TRBV3-1 (or the pseudogene TRBV3-2), with D possibly being TRBD1 (6 bases). CDR1 LGHDT and CDR2 YNNKEL come from the germline V gene (reference sequence). The CDR3 consists of 12 residues. V lost 5 bases to trimming and J lost 7 bases, with 12 bases between them. CDR3 residues: CASSTTGWEQYF. The CDR3 DNA follows: TGTGCCAGCAGCACTACAGGGTGGGAGCAGTACTTC.

J is TRBJ2-7 and V is TRBV5-4, with TRBD1 matching 10 bases. After removal of 0 bases from V and 2 bases from J, the junction contained 2 bases not matched to a gene. Germline V gene data show CDR1 as SGHNT and CDR2 as YYREEE (reference sequence). This CDR3 spans 15 amino acids. CDR3 in amino acids: CASSLGGTGAYEQYF. The CDR3 region has the DNA TGTGCCAGCAGCTTGGGAGGGACAGGGGCCTACGAGCAGTACTTC.

The chain employs TRBV4-1 and TRBJ2-6; 7 bases are shared with TRBD1. Germline loops: CDR1 MGHRA, CDR2 YSYEKL. The CDR3 sequence is 18 residues long. Unmatched junction bases numbered 7, after V lost 0 bases and J lost 2 bases. This chain's CDR3 is CASSQEPNRGAGANVLTF. The CDR3, as DNA: TGCGCCAGCAGCCAAGAACCGAACAGGGGAGCTGGGGCCAACGTCCTGACTTTC.

This sequence joins TRBV6-5 and TRBJ2-5; TRBD2 is a possible D gene (6 bases). Trimming took off 4 bases at V and 3 bases at J, with 15 bases between the two ends. The CDR3 has 15 amino acids. CDR1 and CDR2 (germline): MNHEY, SVGAGI. Written as DNA, the CDR3 is TGTGCCAGCAGTTCCCCTTGGCGGGGAGAAGAGACCCAGTACTTC. Translated: CASSSPWRGEETQYF.

The rearrangement links TRBV18 to TRBJ2-1; maybe TRBD2 (5 bases). The V gene's germline CDR1 is KGHSH and CDR2 LQKENI. The V end was cut by 4 bases, the J end by 8 bases, with 18 bases between. This CDR3 is 15 amino acids long. The CDR3 spells CASSLTSIIVDEQFF. The CDR3 nucleotides read TGTGCCAGCTCACTCACTAGTATCATTGTGGATGAGCAGTTCTTC.

The CDR3 region is CASSWTGLGQPQHF. The CDR3 DNA is TGTGCCAGCAGCTGGACAGGGCTAGGTCAGCCCCAGCATTTT. The chain has TRBV5-8 and TRBJ1-5, with 8 bases fitting TRBD1. The CDR3 length is 14 residues. Germline CDR1 reads SGHTS; CDR2 reads YDEGEE. Trimming removed 3 bases from V and 6 bases from J; junction bases left unmatched: 5.

This rearrangement joins TRBV7-9 to TRBJ2-2; 9 bases match TRBD1. The ends lost 9 bases at V and 6 bases at J; junction bases unmatched: 8. The CDR3 covers 14 residues. Looked up from germline, CDR1 is SEHNR and CDR2 is FQNEAQ (reference sequence). CDR3 nucleotide sequence: TGTGCCAGTAACCGGGACAGGGACTCCGGGGAGCTGTTTTTT. Its protein is CASNRDRDSGELFF.

This clone showed up just a few times. J is TRBJ2-3 and V is TRBV6-1; TRBD2 aligns across 7 bases. After removal of 0 bases from V and 7 bases from J, the junction contained 16 bases not matched to a gene. Germline lookup yields CDR1 MNHNS and CDR2 SASEGT. The CDR3 covers 18 residues. The CDR3 DNA reads TGTGCCAGCAGTGAAGCGTGGGGTACCGGGGGGAGTCGTAATACGCAGTATTTT. This translates into CASSEAWGTGGSRNTQYF.

The chain's CDR3 is CASSRTGEDYGYTF. The CDR3 DNA is TGTGCCAGCAGTCGGACGGGGGAGGACTATGGCTACACCTTC. This chain joins TRBV28 and TRBJ1-2; tentative D call: TRBD1 (5 bases). This CDR3 is 14 amino acids long. CDR1 and CDR2 from the germline V gene are MDHEN and SYDVKM. Trimming removed 5 bases at V and 3 bases at J, with 13 bases between.

This clone has a single count. The chain uses TRBV11-2 and TRBJ1-2; possibly TRBD1 for D (5 bases). Germline CDR1 reads SGHAT; CDR2 reads FQNNGV. Trimming removed 1 base at V and 5 bases at J, with 14 bases between. CDR3 length equals 15 residues. CDR3 protein: CASSLGGDLRYGYTF. In nucleotides, the CDR3 is TGTGCCAGCAGCTTAGGGGGGGACCTAAGGTATGGCTACACCTTC.

The chain recombines TRBV2 with TRBJ2-3; 10 nucleotides align to TRBD2. After removal of 5 bases from V and 4 bases from J, the junction contained 6 bases not matched to a gene. This CDR3 spans 15 amino acids. Germline values: CDR1 SNHLY, CDR2 FYNNEI. The DNA for the CDR3 is TGTGCCAGCAGTCCACTAGCGGGGACGGCAGATACGCAGTATTTT. It codes for CASSPLAGTADTQYF.

At least ten counts were recorded for this clone. V and J are TRBV27 and TRBJ2-7; no reliable D call. Per the germline V gene, CDR1 is MNHEY and CDR2 is SMNVEV (reference sequence). The V and J ends lost 5 bases and 3 bases respectively, with 20 bases between them. This CDR3 contains 16 residues. The CDR3 loop reads CASSPTLGRSYYEQYF. The DNA for the CDR3 is TGTGCCAGCAGTCCAACGCTTGGGCGCTCCTACTACGAGCAGTACTTC.

The J gene is TRBJ1-1, the V gene TRBV5-1; D is unresolved. Per the germline V gene, CDR1 is SGHRS and CDR2 is YFSETQ. CDR3 length: 16 amino acids. V lost 0 bases to trimming and J lost 1 base, with 13 bases between them. CDR3 DNA sequence: TGCGCCAGCAGCTTGGCCGTCGGCAGGCAGAACACTGAAGCTTTCTTT. Protein product: CASSLAVGRQNTEAFF.

This clone was detected a few times. The chain employs TRBV20-1 and TRBJ2-7; D is unclear. Trimming took off 6 bases at V and 3 bases at J, with 6 bases between the two ends. The CDR3 runs to 10 residues. Germline V CDR1 and CDR2: DFQATT, SNEGSKA (reference sequence). As DNA, the CDR3 is TGCAGTGCACAGCTCTACGAGCAGTACTTC. The encoded protein is CSAQLYEQYF.

This clone was counted only a few times. The chain employs TRBV30 and TRBJ1-5, with unresolved D. The CDR3 is 14 amino acids. V lost 1 base and J 2 bases, leaving 9 bases between the germline ends. The germline V gene has CDR1 GTSNPN and CDR2 SVGIG (reference sequence). CDR3 DNA: TGTGCCTGGAGTGCGGACTCCCGCAATCAGCCCCAGCATTTT. It encodes CAWSADSRNQPQHF.

The chain couples TRBV30 to TRBJ1-2; 9 bases map to TRBD1. V trimming: 8 bases; J trimming: 5 bases; junction bases outside the gene matches: 6. Germline CDR1 is GTSNPN and CDR2 is SVGIG (reference sequence). The CDR3 consists of 12 residues. For the CDR3, the DNA is TGTGCCGGACGGACAGGGGTGTATGGCTACACCTTC. This translates into CAGRTGVYGYTF.

A few counts support this clone. This chain connects TRBV5-1 to TRBJ1-2; D unresolved. CDR1 and CDR2 (germline): SGHRS, YFSETQ. Deletions cut 1 base from V and 4 bases from J, with 8 bases between. This CDR3 is built from 13 residues. The CDR3 DNA sequence: TGCGCCAGCAGCTTGCAGTCTAGCTATGGCTACACCTTC. This sequence encodes CASSLQSSYGYTF.

This clone was seen more than once but under ten times. The chain is built from TRBV7-9 and TRBJ2-3; tentatively, D is TRBD1 (6 bases). The CDR3 runs to 14 residues. V lost 5 bases and J lost 2, with 11 bases in between. Germline CDR1 reads SEHNR; CDR2 reads FQNEAQ (reference sequence). In DNA form, the CDR3 reads TGTGCCAGCAGCCGGACAGCTAACACAGATACGCAGTATTTT. Encoded protein: CASSRTANTDTQYF.

In this sample, this clone turned up a few times. The J gene is TRBJ2-1, the V gene TRBV6-2 or TRBV6-3; D is perhaps TRBD2 (7 bases). Germline lookup yields CDR1 MNHEY and CDR2 SVGEGT. The CDR3 covers 15 residues. With 6 bases removed from V and 4 bases from J, the gap between germline ends came to 16 bases. The CDR3 bases are TGTGCCAGCAGCGCGAGGGGGGGTTTATACAATGAGCAGTTCTTC. Protein sequence: CASSARGGLYNEQFF.

The chain couples TRBV5-1 to TRBJ2-7, with 12 bases that match TRBD1. CDR1 and CDR2 from the germline V gene are SGHRS and YFSETQ. The CDR3 has 18 amino acids. Trimming at V came to 2 bases and at J to 2 bases, leaving 11 bases not matched to a gene. This chain's CDR3 is CASSLDRPGTGGPYEQYF. Written as DNA, the CDR3 is TGCGCCAGCAGCTTAGACCGCCCCGGGACAGGGGGCCCCTACGAGCAGTACTTC.

The V gene is TRBV5-1, the J gene TRBJ1-2; 11 bases fit TRBD1. V trimming: 5 bases; J trimming: 8 bases; junction bases outside the gene matches: 11. Germline CDR1 reads SGHRS; CDR2 reads YFSETQ. CDR3 length equals 15 residues. CDR3 DNA: TGCGCCAGCAGTCCCGACCCGGGACAGGGGGACGGCTACACCTTC. Its protein is CASSPDPGQGDGYTF.

This clone was detected only a few times. The rearrangement uses TRBV7-2 and TRBJ2-5; 11 nucleotides match TRBD2. V trimming: 5 bases; J trimming: 0 bases; junction bases outside the gene matches: 11. The germline V gene encodes CDR1 SGHTA and CDR2 FQGNSA. The CDR3 is 18 amino acids. The CDR3 region has the DNA TGTGCCAGCAGCCCAACTGGGTCTAGCGGGGGGTACCAAGAGACCCAGTACTTC. This gives the protein CASSPTGSSGGYQETQYF. The whole variable domain, filled in from reference TRBV7-2 and TRBJ2-5, reads GAGVSQSPSNKVTEKGKDVELRCDPISGHTALYWYRQSLGQGLEFLIYFQGNSAPDKSGLPSDRFSAERTGGSVSTLTIQRTQQEDSAVYLCASSPTGSSGGYQETQYFGPGTRLLVL.

The chain links TRBV20-1 to TRBJ2-1; D remains unclear. V lost 7 bases and J 4 bases, leaving 5 bases between the germline ends. This CDR3 comprises 10 residues. Germline-derived CDR1 and CDR2 are DFQATT and SNEGSKA (reference sequence). Written as DNA, the CDR3 is TGCAGTGTTCCTTACAATGAGCAGTTCTTC. It translates to CSVPYNEQFF.